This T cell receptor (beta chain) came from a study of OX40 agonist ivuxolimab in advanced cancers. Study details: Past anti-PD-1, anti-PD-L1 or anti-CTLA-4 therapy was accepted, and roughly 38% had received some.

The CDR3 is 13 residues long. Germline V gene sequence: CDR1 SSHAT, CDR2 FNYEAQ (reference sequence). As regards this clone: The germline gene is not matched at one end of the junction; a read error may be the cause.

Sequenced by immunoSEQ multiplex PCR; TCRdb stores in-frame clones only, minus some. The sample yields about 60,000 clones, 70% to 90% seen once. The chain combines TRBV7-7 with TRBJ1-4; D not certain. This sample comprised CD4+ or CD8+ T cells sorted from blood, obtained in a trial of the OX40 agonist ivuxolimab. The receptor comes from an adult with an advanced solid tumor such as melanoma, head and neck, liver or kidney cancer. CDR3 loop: CASSLRAGEKLFF. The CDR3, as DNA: TGTGCTAGCAGCCTGAGGGCGGGTGAAAAACTGTTTTTT.